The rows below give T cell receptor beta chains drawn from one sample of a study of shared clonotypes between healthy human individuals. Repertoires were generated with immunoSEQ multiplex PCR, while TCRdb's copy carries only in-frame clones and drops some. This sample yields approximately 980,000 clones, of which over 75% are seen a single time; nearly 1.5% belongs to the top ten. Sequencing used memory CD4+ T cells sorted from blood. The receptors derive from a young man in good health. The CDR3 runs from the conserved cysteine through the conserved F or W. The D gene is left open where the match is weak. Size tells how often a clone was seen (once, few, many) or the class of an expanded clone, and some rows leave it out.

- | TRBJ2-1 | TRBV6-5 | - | TGTGCCAGCAGTTACAGGCGAACACACAATGAGCAGTTCTTC | CASSYRRTHNEQFF
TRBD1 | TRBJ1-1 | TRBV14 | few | TGTGCCAGCAGCCGACAGGGGATGAACACTGAAGCTTTCTTT | CASSRQGMNTEAFF
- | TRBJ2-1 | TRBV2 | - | TGTGCCAGCAAAGGGGCCTCCTACAATGAGCAGTTCTTC | CASKGASYNEQFF
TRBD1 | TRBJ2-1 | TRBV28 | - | TGTGCCAGCAGAATACCGGGACAGGGGCTCGATGAGCAGTTCTTC | CASRIPGQGLDEQFF
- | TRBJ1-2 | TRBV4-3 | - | TGCGCCAGCAGCCAAGGTCGGGGGGACTATGGCTACACCTTC | CASSQGRGDYGYTF
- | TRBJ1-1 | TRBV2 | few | TGTGCCAGCAGGGAGGACAGCAACACTGAAGCTTTCTTT | CASREDSNTEAFF
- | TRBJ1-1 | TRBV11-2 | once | TGTGCCAGCAGCCGCCGAAAGACGGCCGATACTGAAGCTTTCTTT | CASSRRKTADTEAFF
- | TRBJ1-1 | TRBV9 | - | TGTGCCAGCAGCGTATCTGGGGATAACACTGAAGCTTTCTTT | CASSVSGDNTEAFF
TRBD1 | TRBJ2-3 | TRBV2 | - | TGTGCCAGCCGACAGGGCCACGCTACAGATACGCAGTATTTT | CASRQGHATDTQYF
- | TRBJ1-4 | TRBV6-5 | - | TGTGCCAGCAGTTTACACAGGGATTTGGGTGAAAAACTGTTTTTT | CASSLHRDLGEKLFF